Described below is a single TCR beta chain sequence and its context. Its antigen has not been determined. Nothing much larger sits one base from this clone, and base qualities are not available. The entry originates in a study of blood T cell repertoires in COVID-19 (TCRdb year 2020). In terms of the full investigation: The collaborator samples originated in the United States, Italy and Spain and spanned the acute and convalescent phases of COVID-19. The prospective study material was composed of cDNA or gDNA derived from T cells, B-cell-depleted T cells, or PBMCs. Deeply sampled blood TCRbeta repertoires from subjects exposed to, actively infected with, or recovered from COVID-19 were included in the dataset. The repertoires were released in a freely available public database meant as a resource for research on the immune response to SARS-CoV-2. Samples came from the ongoing ImmuneRACE study (first 160 participants) plus 1,254 subjects from 6 global collaborators. The sample metadata nearly always contained a de-identified subject ID, COVID-19 status, age in years and sex. Where HLA class I and class II types were available, the types were taken from metadata supplied by the sample provider, not from assay-based typing.

Beyond this particular receptor, the publication reports: How much clinical and demographic metadata was included differed by source and by participant, and the metadata was provided uncurated.

From the cysteine up to the phenylalanine, the CDR3 has a length of 14 residues. Only CDR3 DNA is held: 42 bases, read in frame from base 1. For CDR1 and CDR2, the germline V gene lists MNHEY and SVGEGT. The V and J ends are trimmed by 2 bases and 5 bases, leaving 10 bases between them. Collaborating institutions collected whole blood in K2EDTA tubes following their own protocols. For TCRbeta analysis, collaborator samples were shipped as frozen whole blood, as isolated PBMCs, or as DNA extracted from either sample type. TCRbeta CDR3 regions were amplified from genomic DNA using the immunoSEQ Assay, a bias-controlled multiplex PCR. Concerning the study's data processing: Within the assay, amplification of reference gene primers was used to estimate how many nucleated cells each sample contained. To quantify the absolute abundance of each unique TCRbeta CDR3 rearrangement, sequence reads were collapsed and filtered. For each sample, productive Simpson clonality was calculated by taking the square root of Simpson's diversity index across productive rearrangements. Drawn from immuneACCESS, this table holds only the in-frame rearrangements with V and J called that TCRdb kept. Clones are partly lost; checked studies trace under half to an unresolved V gene and leave the rest unexplained. The D gene and trimming were derived from the DNA, and the V and J assignments and clone size from that table. The sample table holds 200,000 to 250,000 clones, of which about nine tenths were seen once. Together, the top ten hold less than 3.5% of the sample.

Sequencing was done on a sample of peripheral blood. Recombination linked TRBV6-2 or TRBV6-3 to TRBJ1-5, with the identity of the D gene unclear. This TCR was recovered from a woman aged 60-75 years with acute or convalescent COVID-19. The nucleotides read TGTGCCAGCAGTTACGGGCTGGGCTATCAGCCCCAGCATTTT. The translation is CASSYGLGYQPQHF.